This T cell receptor (beta chain) was identified in a study of blood T cell repertoires in COVID-19. Assay: immunoSEQ multiplex PCR; the TCRdb copy retains only in-frame clones and omits some. The sample records 40,000 to 50,000 clones, approximately 86% being singletons. The CDR3 is 16 amino acids. Trimming cost V 5 bases and J 10 bases; bases outside gene matches: 14. CDR1 SGHTA and CDR2 FQGNSA come from the germline V gene. This clonotype originated in a woman between 50 and 59 years old who had recovered from COVID-19. The chain employs TRBV7-2 and TRBJ1-6, with 7 bases lining up with TRBD1. Input material: PBMCs or T cells enriched from blood (not recorded which). As DNA, the CDR3 is TGTGCCAGCAGCATAAGAGGGACAGAGTCGACGTCACCCCTCCACTTT. It specifies CASSIRGTESTSPLHF.